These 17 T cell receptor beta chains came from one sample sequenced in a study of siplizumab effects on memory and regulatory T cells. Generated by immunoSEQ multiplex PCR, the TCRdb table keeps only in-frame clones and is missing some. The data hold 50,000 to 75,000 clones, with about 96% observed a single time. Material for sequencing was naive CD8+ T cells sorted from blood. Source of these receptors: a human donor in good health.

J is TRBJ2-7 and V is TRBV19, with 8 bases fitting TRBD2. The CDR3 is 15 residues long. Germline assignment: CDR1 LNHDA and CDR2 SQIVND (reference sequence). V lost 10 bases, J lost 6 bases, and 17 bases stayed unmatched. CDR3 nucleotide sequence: TGTGCCACCCTCCCGGCGGGGGGATTCGGAGGCGAGCAGTACTTC. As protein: CATLPAGGFGGEQYF.

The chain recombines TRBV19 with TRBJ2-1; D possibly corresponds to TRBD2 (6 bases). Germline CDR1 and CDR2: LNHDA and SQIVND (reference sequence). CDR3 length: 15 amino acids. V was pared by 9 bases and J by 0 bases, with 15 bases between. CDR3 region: CASSLAGTSYNEQFF. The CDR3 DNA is TGTGCCAGCAGCCTCGCGGGGACCTCCTACAATGAGCAGTTCTTC.

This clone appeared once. This chain's CDR3 is CASSPDGLAGKQFF. The CDR3 nucleotides read TGTGCCAGCAGTCCCGACGGACTAGCGGGGAAACAGTTCTTC. This chain connects TRBV27 to TRBJ2-1; 12 positions agree with TRBD2. This CDR3 region has 14 residues. The germline V gene has CDR1 MNHEY and CDR2 SMNVEV (reference sequence). Germline trimming cut 5 bases from V and 13 bases from J; bases unmatched to any gene: 9.

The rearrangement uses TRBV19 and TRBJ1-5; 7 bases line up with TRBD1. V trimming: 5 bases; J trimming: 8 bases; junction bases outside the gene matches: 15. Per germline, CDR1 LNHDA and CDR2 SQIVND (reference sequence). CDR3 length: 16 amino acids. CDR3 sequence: CASSPQPPGGYEPQHF. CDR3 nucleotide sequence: TGTGCCAGTAGTCCCCAACCCCCAGGGGGGTACGAGCCCCAGCATTTT.

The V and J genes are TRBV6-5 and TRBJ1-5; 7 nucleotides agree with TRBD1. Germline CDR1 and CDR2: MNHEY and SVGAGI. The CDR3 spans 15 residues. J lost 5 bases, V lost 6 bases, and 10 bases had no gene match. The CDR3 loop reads CASSLTGLSHQPQHF. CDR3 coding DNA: TGTGCCAGCAGCCTGACAGGGCTTTCTCATCAGCCCCAGCATTTT.

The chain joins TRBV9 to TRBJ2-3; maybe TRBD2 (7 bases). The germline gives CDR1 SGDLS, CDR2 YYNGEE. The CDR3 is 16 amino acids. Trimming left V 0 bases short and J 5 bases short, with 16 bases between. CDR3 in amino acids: CASSVGGGGWGDTQYF. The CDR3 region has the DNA TGTGCCAGCAGCGTAGGTGGCGGGGGCTGGGGAGATACGCAGTATTTT.

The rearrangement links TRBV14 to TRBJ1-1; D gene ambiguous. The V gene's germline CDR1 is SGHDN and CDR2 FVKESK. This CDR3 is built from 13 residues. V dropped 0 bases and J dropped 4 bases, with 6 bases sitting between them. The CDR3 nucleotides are TGTGCCAGCAGCCAAGACATCGGCACTGAAGCTTTCTTT. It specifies CASSQDIGTEAFF.

The CDR3 sequence: CASSQDRGGTEAFF. CDR3 sequence (DNA): TGCGCCAGCAGCCAGGACAGGGGGGGCACTGAAGCTTTCTTT. The rearrangement uses TRBV4-3 and TRBJ1-1; 10 bases fit TRBD1. The V gene's germline CDR1 is LGHNA and CDR2 YSLEER. The CDR3 totals 14 residues. V lost 3 bases and J lost 4; bases outside the gene matches: 2.

CDR3 sequence reads: CASSVGTLAGAYEQYF. The CDR3 coding sequence is TGTGCCAGCAGCGTAGGGACACTAGCGGGGGCCTACGAGCAGTACTTC. This chain uses TRBV9 with TRBJ2-7; 11 bases are a match to TRBD2. Trimming cost V 0 bases and J 2 bases; bases outside gene matches: 4. The CDR3 extends over 16 amino acids. The germline gives CDR1 SGDLS, CDR2 YYNGEE.

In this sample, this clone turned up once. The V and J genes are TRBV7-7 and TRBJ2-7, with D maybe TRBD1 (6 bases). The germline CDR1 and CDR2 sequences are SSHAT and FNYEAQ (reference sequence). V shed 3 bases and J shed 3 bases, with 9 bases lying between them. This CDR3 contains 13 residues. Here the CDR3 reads CASSFPGDYEQYF. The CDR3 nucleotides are TGTGCCAGCAGCTTTCCAGGGGACTACGAGCAGTACTTC.

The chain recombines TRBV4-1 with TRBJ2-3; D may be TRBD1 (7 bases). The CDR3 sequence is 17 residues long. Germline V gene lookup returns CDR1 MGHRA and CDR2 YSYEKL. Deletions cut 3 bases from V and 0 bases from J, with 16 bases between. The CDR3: CASSQTYRGLSTDTQYF. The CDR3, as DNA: TGCGCCAGCAGCCAGACTTACAGGGGACTTAGCACAGATACGCAGTATTTT.

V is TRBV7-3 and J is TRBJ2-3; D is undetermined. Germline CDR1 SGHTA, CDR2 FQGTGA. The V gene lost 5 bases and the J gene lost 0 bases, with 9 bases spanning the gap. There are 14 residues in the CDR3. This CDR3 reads CASSALSSTDTQYF. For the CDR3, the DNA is TGTGCCAGCAGCGCTCTGTCCAGCACAGATACGCAGTATTTT.

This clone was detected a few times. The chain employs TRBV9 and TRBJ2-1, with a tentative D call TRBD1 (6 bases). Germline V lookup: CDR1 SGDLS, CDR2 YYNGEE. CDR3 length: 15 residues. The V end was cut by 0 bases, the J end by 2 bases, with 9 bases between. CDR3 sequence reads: CASSVEGVTYNEQFF. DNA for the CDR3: TGTGCCAGCAGCGTAGAGGGGGTCACCTACAATGAGCAGTTCTTC.

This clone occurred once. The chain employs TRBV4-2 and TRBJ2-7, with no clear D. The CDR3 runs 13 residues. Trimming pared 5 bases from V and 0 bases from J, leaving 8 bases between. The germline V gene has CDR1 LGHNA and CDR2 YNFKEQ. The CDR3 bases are TGTGCCAGCAGCTTGGGCTACTCCTACGAGCAGTACTTC. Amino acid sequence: CASSLGYSYEQYF.

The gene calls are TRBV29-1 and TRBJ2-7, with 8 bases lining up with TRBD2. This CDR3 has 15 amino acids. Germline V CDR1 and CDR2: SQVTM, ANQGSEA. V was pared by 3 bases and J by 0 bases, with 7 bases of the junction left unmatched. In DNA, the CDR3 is TGCAGCGTTGAGGGCTCGGGGGGGGCCTCCTACGAGCAGTACTTC. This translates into CSVEGSGGASYEQYF.

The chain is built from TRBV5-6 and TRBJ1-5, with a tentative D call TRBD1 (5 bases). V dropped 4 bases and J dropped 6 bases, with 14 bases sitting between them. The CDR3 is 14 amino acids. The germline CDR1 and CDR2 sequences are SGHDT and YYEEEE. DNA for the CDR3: TGTGCCAGCAGCCAAAATGTGGGACTTCAGCCCCAGCATTTT. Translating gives CASSQNVGLQPQHF.

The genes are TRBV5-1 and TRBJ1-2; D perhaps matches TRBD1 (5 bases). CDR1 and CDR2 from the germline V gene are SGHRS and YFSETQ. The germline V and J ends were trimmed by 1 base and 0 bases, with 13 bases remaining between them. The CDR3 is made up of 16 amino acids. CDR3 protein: CASSLYLGGTNYGYTF. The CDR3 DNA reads TGCGCCAGCAGCTTGTACCTGGGGGGAACTAACTATGGCTACACCTTC.